A single TCR beta chain is shown here with its context. This sample was included in a study of shared clonotypes between healthy human individuals. V lost 1 base, J lost 2 bases, and 10 bases stayed unmatched. The CDR3 is 17 residues long. Germline loops: CDR1 MGHRA, CDR2 YSYEKL. Repertoires were generated with immunoSEQ multiplex PCR, while TCRdb's copy carries only in-frame clones and drops some. This table has about a million clones, roughly 80% appearing once. V gene TRBV4-1 combines with J gene TRBJ2-7; 8 nucleotides match TRBD2. The sequence came from a man aged 18 to 30 in good health. Some clones in this sample may be carry-over from other donors' samples. Material: memory CD4+ T cells from PBMCs. Subset of the sample: CD45RA-negative fraction. The CDR3 spells CASSQGPEVAGTYEQYF. The CDR3 region has the DNA TGCGCCAGCAGCCAAGGCCCTGAGGTAGCGGGGACCTACGAGCAGTACTTC.